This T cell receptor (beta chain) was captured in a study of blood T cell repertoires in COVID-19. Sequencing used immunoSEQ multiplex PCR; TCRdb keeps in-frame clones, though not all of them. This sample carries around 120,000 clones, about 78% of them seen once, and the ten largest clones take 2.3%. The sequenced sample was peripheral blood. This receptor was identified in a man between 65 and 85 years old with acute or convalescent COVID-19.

The CDR3 DNA is TGTGCCAGCAGCTTAGTCGGGGGAGGAGTGGAGGGCTACACCTTC. It yields the protein CASSLVGGGVEGYTF. The rearrangement joins TRBV11-2 to TRBJ1-2; TRBD1 might be the D (5 bases). CDR1 SGHAT and CDR2 FQNNGV come from the germline V gene. Deletions cut 1 base from V and 8 bases from J, with 17 bases between. The CDR3 contains 15 residues.